Listed below are T cell receptor beta chains from one sample, sequenced in a study of T-cell reconstitution after alpha-beta-depleted transplantation in children. TCRdb called the PCR reads again in MiXCR, with one record for every CDR3 protein. The sample consists of about 610,000 distinct CDR3 sequences, more than 9% of them appearing once. The sample consisted of PBMCs from the stem cell graft donor, taken from the stem cell graft. The receptors were sampled from a human donor who donated a stem cell graft to a child with acute myeloid leukemia. The conserved cysteine and the conserved F or W are not part of the CDR3 here.

j_gene: TRBJ2-1
v_gene: TRBV6-4
CDR3aa: ASTRVAGAGNEQF

j_gene: TRBJ1-4
v_gene: TRBV15
CDR3aa: ATGSNEQGEVNEKLF

j_gene: TRBJ2-7
v_gene: TRBV5-1
CDR3aa: ASSGQGASYEQY

j_gene: TRBJ2-2
v_gene: TRBV4-2
CDR3aa: ASSQDSLAAGELF

j_gene: TRBJ2-7
v_gene: TRBV11-1
CDR3aa: ASSPRTSGAFGEQY

j_gene: TRBJ2-5
v_gene: TRBV20-1
CDR3aa: SARGGTPRAQY

j_gene: TRBJ2-7
v_gene: TRBV25-1
CDR3aa: ASSAGGEGYEQY

j_gene: TRBJ2-1
v_gene: TRBV5-5
CDR3aa: ASSWMQISYNEQF

j_gene: TRBJ2-7
v_gene: TRBV10-3
CDR3aa: AISVASGSLYEQY

j_gene: TRBJ1-1
v_gene: TRBV20-1
CDR3aa: SATKQGWTEAF

j_gene: TRBJ2-1
v_gene: TRBV19
CDR3aa: ASQALAGLNEQF

j_gene: TRBJ2-7
v_gene: TRBV11-1
CDR3aa: ASSYAGAYEQY

j_gene: TRBJ1-1
v_gene: TRBV5-1
CDR3aa: ASSWGDGGPTLGTEAF

j_gene: TRBJ2-2
v_gene: TRBV7-9
CDR3aa: ASSPPAGVSNTGELF

j_gene: TRBJ2-1
v_gene: TRBV29-1
CDR3aa: SVELGVREQF

j_gene: TRBJ1-1
v_gene: TRBV6-2/TRBV6-3
CDR3aa: ASSYSTTGLGMNTEAF

j_gene: TRBJ2-1
v_gene: TRBV9
CDR3aa: ASSVAGQLMDEQF

j_gene: TRBJ2-5
v_gene: TRBV29-1
CDR3aa: SVYTGETQY

j_gene: TRBJ2-5
v_gene: TRBV10-3
CDR3aa: ACGGSAETQY

j_gene: TRBJ2-5
v_gene: TRBV10-3
CDR3aa: AISESTAAQETQY

j_gene: TRBJ2-7
v_gene: TRBV7-2
CDR3aa: ASSTTGGPYEQY

j_gene: TRBJ2-5
v_gene: TRBV5-1
CDR3aa: ASSSEAGTKTQY

j_gene: TRBJ2-2
v_gene: TRBV5-1
CDR3aa: ASSTQGAAGELF

j_gene: TRBJ2-1
v_gene: TRBV24-1
CDR3aa: ATREAGSHNEQF

j_gene: TRBJ2-3
v_gene: TRBV5-1
CDR3aa: ASSLARLGGSGTDTQY

j_gene: TRBJ2-5
v_gene: TRBV6-1
CDR3aa: ASRGSSVTGVETQY

j_gene: TRBJ2-3
v_gene: TRBV11-2
CDR3aa: ASTPRLTSVSDTQY

j_gene: TRBJ1-4
v_gene: TRBV15
CDR3aa: ATSSLGREKLF

j_gene: TRBJ1-5
v_gene: TRBV20-1
CDR3aa: SAYPGTVNQPQH

j_gene: TRBJ2-3
v_gene: TRBV7-2
CDR3aa: ASSGGTQY

j_gene: TRBJ2-2
v_gene: TRBV12-3/TRBV12-4
CDR3aa: ASSLALGGVNTGELF

j_gene: TRBJ2-1
v_gene: TRBV7-7
CDR3aa: ASSLGGPGTYNEQF

j_gene: TRBJ1-6
v_gene: TRBV25-1
CDR3aa: ASSEYSAGSPLH

j_gene: TRBJ2-2
v_gene: TRBV5-5
CDR3aa: ASSLVDTGELF

j_gene: TRBJ2-1
v_gene: TRBV5-6
CDR3aa: ASSPRQGAPSYNEQF

j_gene: TRBJ1-2
v_gene: TRBV20-1
CDR3aa: SVPDGYT

j_gene: TRBJ2-1
v_gene: TRBV20-1
CDR3aa: SAGLLRFNNEQF

j_gene: TRBJ2-5
v_gene: TRBV5-1
CDR3aa: ASSTGTSKAETQY

j_gene: TRBJ1-3
v_gene: TRBV5-1
CDR3aa: ASSLDLSGNTIY

j_gene: TRBJ1-3
v_gene: TRBV28
CDR3aa: ASSLRGGFSGNTIY

j_gene: TRBJ2-5
v_gene: TRBV7-7
CDR3aa: ASSSDRGSETQY